Below, 24 T cell receptor beta chains from the same sample are listed, as sequenced in a study of CD8 T cells in ankylosing spondylitis. TCRdb re-derived calls from the 5' RACE reads in MiXCR, one entry per CDR3 protein. Altogether 250,000 to 400,000 distinct CDR3 sequences are present, under 14% being singletons, with the ten largest covering roughly 9.2%. Source material: blood, either unsorted or a sorted T cell fraction (not recorded which). The receptors derive from a female donor with ankylosing spondylitis or in good health (not recorded which).

This clonotype has just one count. The rearrangement uses TRBV3-1 and TRBJ2-3; 15 nucleotides match TRBD2. Germline CDR1 LGHDT, CDR2 YNNKEL (reference sequence). The CDR3 loop spans 19 amino acids. J was trimmed by 3 bases and V by 1 base; bases with no gene match: 8. Here the CDR3 DNA reads TGTGCCAGCAGCCAAGGTCTGGGACTAGCGGGAGGAATAACAGATACGCAGTATTTT. Its translation is CASSQGLGLAGGITDTQYF.

The CDR3 loop is CACRGTGMNTGELFF. For the CDR3, the DNA is TGTGCCTGCCGGGGGACAGGGATGAACACCGGGGAGCTGTTTTTT. The V and J genes are TRBV7-9 and TRBJ2-2, with 9 bases matching TRBD1. Germline V gene sequence: CDR1 SEHNR, CDR2 FQNEAQ (reference sequence). V was pared by 11 bases and J by 1 base, with 8 bases of the junction left unmatched. The CDR3 extends over 15 amino acids. Drawing the rest from reference TRBV7-9 and TRBJ2-2, the complete variable domain is DTGVSQNPRHKITKRGQNVTFRCDPISEHNRLYWYRQTLGQGPEFLTYFQNEAQLEKSRLLSDRFSAERPKGSFSTLEIQRTEQGDSAMYLCACRGTGMNTGELFFGEGSRLTVL.

This clonotype has only a few counts. The chain links TRBV2 to TRBJ2-7; 9 bases are shared with TRBD2. The CDR3 has 12 residues. Trimming removed 11 bases from V and 2 bases from J; junction bases left unmatched: 4. Germline-derived CDR1 and CDR2 are SNHLY and FYNNEI. The CDR3 DNA is TGTGCCGCGAGGACTAGCGCCTACGAGCAGTACTTC. This encodes CAARTSAYEQYF.

This clonotype was seen more than once but under ten times. The chain has TRBV5-1 and TRBJ2-1; TRBD1 matches at 9 bases. Trimming took 4 bases from V and 8 from J; bases not matched to a gene: 7. Germline V gene data show CDR1 as SGHRS and CDR2 as YFSETQ. CDR3 length: 14 amino acids. CDR3 protein: CASSETTGGDEQFF. CDR3 in DNA: TGCGCCAGCAGCGAAACTACAGGGGGCGATGAGCAGTTCTTC.

This clonotype occurred many times. The chain couples TRBV5-1 to TRBJ2-1, with 11 bases matching TRBD2. Trimming took 4 bases from V and 4 from J; bases not matched to a gene: 10. The V gene's germline CDR1 is SGHRS and CDR2 YFSETQ. The CDR3 loop spans 17 amino acids. The CDR3 bases are TGCGCCAGCAGCCCCCGGTCCTCTAGCGGGGGGTACAATGAGCAGTTCTTC. It codes for CASSPRSSSGGYNEQFF.

This clonotype was counted at least ten times. The chain recombines TRBV12-3 or TRBV12-4 with TRBJ2-3; maybe TRBD1 (6 bases). The CDR3 is 15 amino acids. V was trimmed by 8 bases and J by 0 bases, leaving 15 bases between them. The CDR3 nucleotides read TGTGCCAGCGGGGATAGGACAGCTAGCACAGATACGCAGTATTTT. Protein: CASGDRTASTDTQYF.

This clonotype was counted at least ten times. DNA for the CDR3: TGTGCCACCCGACAGGGTTACACCGGGGAGCTGTTTTTT. Its protein product is CATRQGYTGELFF. This chain connects TRBV27 to TRBJ2-2; 7 bases are a match to TRBD1. V lost 10 bases to trimming and J lost 3 bases; unmatched junction nucleotides: 5. The CDR3 extends over 13 amino acids. Germline V gives CDR1 MNHEY, CDR2 SMNVEV (reference sequence).

This clonotype was seen many times. The chain carries TRBV5-1 and TRBJ2-3; perhaps TRBD1 as D (5 bases). V lost 5 bases and J 2 bases, leaving 9 bases between the germline ends. In germline, CDR1 is SGHRS, CDR2 YFSETQ. This CDR3 contains 13 residues. The CDR3 sequence is CASRDTYTDTQYF. The CDR3 DNA follows: TGCGCCAGCAGGGACACTTACACAGATACGCAGTATTTT.

The J gene is TRBJ2-7, the V gene TRBV7-2; TRBD1 aligns across 8 bases. This CDR3 comprises 13 residues. Germline trimming cut 3 bases from V and 5 bases from J; bases unmatched to any gene: 3. Germline V gene lookup returns CDR1 SGHTA and CDR2 FQGNSA. CDR3 residues: CASSFDRGNEQYF. CDR3 in DNA: TGTGCCAGCAGCTTCGACAGGGGTAACGAGCAGTACTTC.

The sample holds many counts of this clonotype. The DNA for the CDR3 is TGTGCCAGCAGTTTTGAGGGTGGCGTCGCTGGGGCCAACGTCCTGACTTTC. Amino acids: CASSFEGGVAGANVLTF. This sequence joins TRBV12-3 or TRBV12-4 and TRBJ2-6, with D tentatively TRBD2 (5 bases). The CDR3 is 17 residues long. V was shortened by 3 bases and J by 2 bases, with 14 bases between the two germline ends.

This clonotype was seen more than once but under ten times. V usage is TRBV7-8 and J usage is TRBJ2-1; possible D gene TRBD2, 5 bases. Trimming left V 2 bases short and J 4 bases short, with 12 bases between. Germline values: CDR1 SGHVS, CDR2 FQNEAQ. The CDR3 has 15 amino acids. This CDR3 is CASSLTEAEYNEQFF. CDR3 in DNA: TGTGCCAGCAGCTTAACAGAAGCGGAGTACAATGAGCAGTTCTTC.

This clonotype was observed at least ten times. The chain has TRBV28 and TRBJ1-3, with a weak D call TRBD1 (6 bases). Germline lookup yields CDR1 MDHEN and CDR2 SYDVKM. V lost 1 base to trimming and J lost 3 bases, with 10 bases between them. The CDR3 is 15 amino acids. The CDR3 reads CASSLFGRGGNTIYF. CDR3 in DNA: TGTGCCAGCAGTTTATTTGGCAGGGGTGGAAACACCATATATTTT.

This sequence joins TRBV5-1 and TRBJ2-7; 7 positions match TRBD2. CDR3 length: 16 residues. J lost 1 base, V lost 0 bases, and 7 bases had no gene match. The germline V gene has CDR1 SGHRS and CDR2 YFSETQ. The CDR3 is CASSLGTRPNSYEQYF. CDR3 nucleotide sequence: TGCGCCAGCAGCTTGGGGACTAGGCCGAATTCCTACGAGCAGTACTTC.

As for this clonotype: A clone one base away is much larger, so this may be a read error. V is TRBV20-1 and J is TRBJ1-4; 7 nucleotides agree with TRBD1. The germline gives CDR1 DFQATT, CDR2 SNEGSKA (reference sequence). This CDR3 spans 18 amino acids. The CDR3, as DNA: TGCTGTGCTAGAGATCCCCGACAGGGCGGTCCAACTAATGAAAAACTGTTTTTT. Its translation: CCARDPRQGGPTNEKLFF.

V usage is TRBV9 and J usage is TRBJ2-7; TRBD1 matches 10 bases. Losses at the gene ends were 6 bases for V and 7 bases for J; bases not matched to a gene: 16. Germline CDR1 reads SGDLS; CDR2 reads YYNGEE. There are 16 residues in the CDR3. The CDR3 reads CASITLGQGGNEEQYF. The DNA of the CDR3 is TGTGCCAGCATCACTCTAGGACAGGGGGGAAATGAGGAGCAGTACTTC.

The chain employs TRBV20-1 and TRBJ1-6; 7 nucleotides match TRBD1. V shed 3 bases, J shed 5 bases, and the junction held 4 bases outside the gene matches. The CDR3 spans 14 residues. CDR1 and CDR2 (germline): DFQATT, SNEGSKA (reference sequence). CDR3 protein: CSASPQGNNSPLHF. The CDR3 DNA follows: TGCAGTGCTAGCCCACAGGGGAATAATTCACCCCTCCACTTT.

This clonotype was counted between two and nine times. The CDR3 region has the DNA TGTGCCAGCTCACCTCCGGGACAGGGGACGAACACCGGGGAGCTGTTTTTT. Residues: CASSPPGQGTNTGELFF. The chain links TRBV18 to TRBJ2-2, with TRBD1 identical over 10 bases. This CDR3 is built from 17 residues. The trim removed 3 bases at V and 0 bases at J, leaving 4 bases unmatched. Germline V CDR1 and CDR2: KGHSH, LQKENI.

This clonotype was observed at least ten times. The chain couples TRBV20-1 to TRBJ1-2; 7 bases agree with TRBD1. J lost 5 bases, V lost 0 bases, and 9 bases had no gene match. The CDR3 is made up of 15 amino acids. Germline V gene lookup returns CDR1 DFQATT and CDR2 SNEGSKA (reference sequence). The CDR3 DNA is TGCAGTGCTAGAGACGAGACAGGGTTTAATTATGGCTACACCTTC. It codes for CSARDETGFNYGYTF.

There are many counts of this clonotype. The chain has TRBV9 and TRBJ1-3, with no clear D. Trimming pared 1 base from V and 7 bases from J, leaving 15 bases between. From germline, CDR1 is SGDLS and CDR2 YYNGEE. The CDR3 runs 15 residues. For the CDR3, the DNA is TGTGCCAGCAGCGTAACCCCCGGTTATGACAACACCATATATTTT. It yields the protein CASSVTPGYDNTIYF.

This clonotype was detected ten times or more. Here the CDR3 DNA reads TGTGCCAGCAGCCAAGGCGGGAGGGTTGAAAATGAGCAGTTCTTC. Translating gives CASSQGGRVENEQFF. The genes are TRBV3-1 and TRBJ2-1; 9 bases are shared with TRBD2. The CDR3 totals 15 residues. Germline CDR1 and CDR2: LGHDT and YNNKEL (reference sequence). V shed 1 base, J shed 7 bases, and the junction held 5 bases outside the gene matches.

The chain carries TRBV7-2 and TRBJ2-2, with TRBD1 matching over 7 bases. The CDR3 length is 17 residues. The V gene end was trimmed by 1 base and the J gene end by 1 base; junction bases not matched to a gene: 6. The germline V gene encodes CDR1 SGHTA and CDR2 FQGNSA. The CDR3 nucleotides read TGTGCCAGCAGCTTAGTAGGGACAGAATTGAACACCGGGGAGCTGTTTTTT. As protein: CASSLVGTELNTGELFF.

In its sample, this clonotype was seen many times. V is TRBV6-5 and J is TRBJ1-4; D unclear. Germline lookup yields CDR1 MNHEY and CDR2 SVGAGI. Trimming took 0 bases from V and 4 from J, leaving 12 bases between them. The CDR3 runs to 16 residues. In DNA, the CDR3 is TGTGCCAGCAGTTACTCGTTCAACGGGATTAATGAAAAACTGTTTTTT. As protein: CASSYSFNGINEKLFF.

This clonotype was detected ten times or more. The chain couples TRBV20-1 to TRBJ2-1; D is undetermined. This CDR3 contains 15 residues. Germline CDR1 is DFQATT and CDR2 is SNEGSKA (reference sequence). Trimming took off 0 bases at V and 0 bases at J, with 9 bases between the two ends. CDR3 in DNA: TGCAGTGCTAGAGAAGACGGTAGCTCCTACAATGAGCAGTTCTTC. This codes for CSAREDGSSYNEQFF.

This chain uses TRBV19 with TRBJ2-3; 8 nucleotides agree with TRBD2. There are 14 residues in the CDR3. V lost 3 bases and J lost 5; bases outside the gene matches: 4. CDR1 is LNHDA, CDR2 SQIVND, per germline (reference sequence). The CDR3: CASSIGGGGDTQYF. The CDR3 coding sequence is TGTGCCAGTAGTATCGGGGGGGGAGGAGATACGCAGTATTTT.